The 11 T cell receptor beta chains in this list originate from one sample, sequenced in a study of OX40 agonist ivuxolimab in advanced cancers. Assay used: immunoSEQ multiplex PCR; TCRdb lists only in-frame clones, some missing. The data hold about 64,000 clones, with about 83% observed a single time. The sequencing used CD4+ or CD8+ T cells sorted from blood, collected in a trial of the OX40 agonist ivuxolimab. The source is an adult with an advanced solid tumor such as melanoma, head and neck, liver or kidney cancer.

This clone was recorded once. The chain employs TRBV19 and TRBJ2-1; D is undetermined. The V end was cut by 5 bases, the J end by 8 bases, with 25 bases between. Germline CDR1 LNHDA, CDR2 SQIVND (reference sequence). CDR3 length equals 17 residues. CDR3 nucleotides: TGTGCCAGTAGTTCTTCCCCCCCGTGGCAAAGACGACATGAGCAGTTCTTC. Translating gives CASSSSPPWQRRHEQFF.

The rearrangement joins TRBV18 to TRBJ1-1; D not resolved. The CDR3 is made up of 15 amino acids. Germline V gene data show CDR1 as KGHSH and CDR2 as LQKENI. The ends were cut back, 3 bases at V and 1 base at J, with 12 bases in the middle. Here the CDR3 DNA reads TGTGCCAGCTCACCGTCGGGCAGGCCGAACACTGAAGCTTTCTTT. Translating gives CASSPSGRPNTEAFF.

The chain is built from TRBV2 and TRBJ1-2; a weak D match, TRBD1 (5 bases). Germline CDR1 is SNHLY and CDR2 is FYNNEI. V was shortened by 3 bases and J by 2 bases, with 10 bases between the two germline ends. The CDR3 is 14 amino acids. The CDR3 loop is CASSDEGLNYGYTF. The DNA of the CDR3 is TGTGCCAGCAGTGACGAGGGACTAAACTATGGCTACACCTTC. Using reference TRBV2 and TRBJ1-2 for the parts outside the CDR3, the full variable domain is EPEVTQTPSHQVTQMGQEVILRCVPISNHLYFYWYRQILGQKVEFLVSFYNNEISEKSEIFDDQFSVERPDGSNFTLKIRSTKLEDSAMYFCASSDEGLNYGYTFGSGTRLTVV.

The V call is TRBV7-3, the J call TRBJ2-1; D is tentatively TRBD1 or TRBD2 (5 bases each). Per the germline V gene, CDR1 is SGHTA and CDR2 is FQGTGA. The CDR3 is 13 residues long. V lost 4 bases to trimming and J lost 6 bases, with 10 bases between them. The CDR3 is CASSSTGTNEQFF. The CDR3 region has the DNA TGTGCCAGCAGCTCGACCGGGACCAATGAGCAGTTCTTC.

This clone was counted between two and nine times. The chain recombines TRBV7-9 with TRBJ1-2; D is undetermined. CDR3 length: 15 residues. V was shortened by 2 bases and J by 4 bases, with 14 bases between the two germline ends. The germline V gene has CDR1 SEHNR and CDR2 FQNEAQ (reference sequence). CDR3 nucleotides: TGTGCCAGCAGCTTATCCCGTGTACTCCCCTATGGCTACACCTTC. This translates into CASSLSRVLPYGYTF.

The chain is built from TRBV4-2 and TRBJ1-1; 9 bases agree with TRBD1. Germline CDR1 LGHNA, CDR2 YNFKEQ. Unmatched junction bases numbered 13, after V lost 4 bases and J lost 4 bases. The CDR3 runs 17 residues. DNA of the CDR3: TGTGCCAGCAGCCGAGTCCCGGGACAGGGCGTCGGCACTGAAGCTTTCTTT. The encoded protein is CASSRVPGQGVGTEAFF.

CDR3 bases: TGTGCCAGCAGTGAAACACGGGGAAATTCACCCCTCCACTTT. Encoded protein: CASSETRGNSPLHF. V is TRBV2 and J is TRBJ1-6; unclear D gene. Between the trimmed V and J ends, which lost 2 bases and 7 bases, there was a span of 9 bases. Germline V gives CDR1 SNHLY, CDR2 FYNNEI. The CDR3 is made up of 14 amino acids.

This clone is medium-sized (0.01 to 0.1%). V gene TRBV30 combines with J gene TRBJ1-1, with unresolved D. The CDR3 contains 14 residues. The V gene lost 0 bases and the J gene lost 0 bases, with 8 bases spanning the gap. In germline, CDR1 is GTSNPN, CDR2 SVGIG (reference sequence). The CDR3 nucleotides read TGTGCCTGGAGTGTAGTCGGAATGAACACTGAAGCTTTCTTT. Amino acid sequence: CAWSVVGMNTEAFF. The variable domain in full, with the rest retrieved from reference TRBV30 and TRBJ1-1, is SQTIHQWPATLVQPVGSPLSLECTVEGTSNPNLYWYRQAAGRGLQLLFYSVGIGQISSEVPQNLSASRPQDRQFILSSKKLLLSDSGFYLCAWSVVGMNTEAFFGQGTRLTVV.

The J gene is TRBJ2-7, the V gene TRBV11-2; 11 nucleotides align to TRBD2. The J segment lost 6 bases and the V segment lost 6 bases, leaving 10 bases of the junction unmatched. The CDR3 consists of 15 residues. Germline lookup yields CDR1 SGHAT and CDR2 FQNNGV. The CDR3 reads CASSRGLAGRGEQYF. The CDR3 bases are TGTGCCAGCAGTCGTGGACTAGCGGGTAGGGGCGAGCAGTACTTC.

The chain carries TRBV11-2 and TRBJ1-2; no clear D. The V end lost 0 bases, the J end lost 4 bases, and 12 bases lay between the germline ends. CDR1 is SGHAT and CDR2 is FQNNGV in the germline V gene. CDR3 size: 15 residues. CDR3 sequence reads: CASSLEVGIGYGYTF. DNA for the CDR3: TGTGCCAGCAGCTTAGAGGTGGGGATTGGCTATGGCTACACCTTC.

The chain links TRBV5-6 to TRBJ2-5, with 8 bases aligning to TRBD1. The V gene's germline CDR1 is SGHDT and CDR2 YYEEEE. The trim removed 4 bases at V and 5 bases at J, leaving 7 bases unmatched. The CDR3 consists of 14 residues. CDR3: CASSRQGFRETQYF. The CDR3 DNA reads TGTGCCAGCAGCCGACAGGGGTTTCGGGAGACCCAGTACTTC.